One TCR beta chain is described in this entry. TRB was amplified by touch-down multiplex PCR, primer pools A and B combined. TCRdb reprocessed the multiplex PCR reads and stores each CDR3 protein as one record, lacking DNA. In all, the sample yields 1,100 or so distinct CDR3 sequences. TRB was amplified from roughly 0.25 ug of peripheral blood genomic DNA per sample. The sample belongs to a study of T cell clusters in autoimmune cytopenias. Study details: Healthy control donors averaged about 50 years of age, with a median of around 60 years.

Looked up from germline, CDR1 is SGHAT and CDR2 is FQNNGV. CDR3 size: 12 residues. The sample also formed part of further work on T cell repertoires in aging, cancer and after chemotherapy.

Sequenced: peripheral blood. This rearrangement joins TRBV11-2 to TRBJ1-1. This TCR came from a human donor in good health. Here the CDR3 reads CASSRTNTEAFF.